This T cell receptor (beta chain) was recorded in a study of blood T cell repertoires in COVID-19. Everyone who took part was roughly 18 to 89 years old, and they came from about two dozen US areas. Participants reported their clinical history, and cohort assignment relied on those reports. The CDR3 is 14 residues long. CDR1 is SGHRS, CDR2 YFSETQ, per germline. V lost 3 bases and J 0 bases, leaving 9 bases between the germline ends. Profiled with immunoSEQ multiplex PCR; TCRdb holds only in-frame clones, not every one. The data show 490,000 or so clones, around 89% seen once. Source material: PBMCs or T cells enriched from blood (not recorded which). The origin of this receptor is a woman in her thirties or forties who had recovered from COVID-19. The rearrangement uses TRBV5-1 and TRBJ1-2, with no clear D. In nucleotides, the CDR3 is TGCGCCAGCAGCTGGACTGGGGCTAACTATGGCTACACCTTC. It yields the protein CASSWTGANYGYTF.